This TCR beta chain was observed in a study of cytomegalovirus exposure and HLA in healthy donors. In regard to this clone: Its target is not known.

This CDR3 is 14 amino acids long. The J segment lost 5 bases and the V segment lost 2 bases, leaving 6 bases of the junction unmatched. In germline, CDR1 is MDHEN, CDR2 SYDVKM. General study findings and limits: Clonal expansion was found to be greater in HLA-associated TCR beta chains than in equally common others in a later analysis.

Both 60 Vbeta primers and 13 Jbeta primers went into the PCR. Profiling relied on immunoSEQ multiplex PCR, and the TCRdb table lists in-frame clones only, not all of them. The specimen's table records roughly 78,000 clones. Sequencing input: PBMCs. The rearrangement joins TRBV28 to TRBJ2-7; 7 bases align to TRBD2. This TCR derives from a man aged 40-49 years in good health and CMV-seronegative. The CDR3 DNA reads TGTGCCAGCAGTTTAGAAGGGAGGGTGCACGAGCAGTACTTC. Its translation is CASSLEGRVHEQYF.